One sample yielded the 2 T cell receptor beta chains listed below, sequenced in a study of T cell responses to AZD1222 COVID-19 vaccine. Produced via immunoSEQ multiplex PCR; TCRdb's table is partial and in-frame only. This table has about 130,000 clones, around nine tenths appearing once. The specimen was peripheral blood, collected on day 0 of AZD1222 vaccination. These TCRs come from an adult in good health.

This chain links TRBV11-3 with TRBJ1-1; TRBD1 might be the D (6 bases). Germline CDR1 reads SGHNT; CDR2 reads YENEEA. The CDR3 is 13 residues long. Trimming stripped 5 bases from V and 6 bases from J, with 13 bases between. This chain's CDR3 is CASSQTGGAEAFF. CDR3 sequence (DNA): TGTGCCAGCAGCCAGACAGGTGGTGCTGAAGCTTTCTTT. The full variable domain, in which reference TRBV11-3 and TRBJ1-1 provide the parts outside the CDR3, is EAGVVQSPRYKIIEKKQPVAFWCNPISGHNTLYWYLQNLGQGPELLIRYENEEAVDDSQLPKDRFSAERLKGVDSTLKIQPAELGDSAVYLCASSQTGGAEAFFGQGTRLTVV.

The sample holds one count of this clone. The rearrangement links TRBV7-6 to TRBJ2-1; 10 bases line up with TRBD2. After removal of 0 bases from V and 1 base from J, the junction contained 6 bases not matched to a gene. The germline V gene encodes CDR1 SGHVS and CDR2 FNYEAQ. This CDR3 has 18 residues. In DNA form, the CDR3 reads TGTGCCAGCAGCTTAGCGGGCGGGACTAGCGAATCCTACAATGAGCAGTTCTTC. Translating it yields CASSLAGGTSESYNEQFF.